This T cell receptor (beta chain) was found in a study of a mutant IDH1 vaccine in newly diagnosed glioma. Worth noting for this clone: Its cognate antigen is unknown.

Time point described: week 11, during vaccination. Every single dose of the vaccine, 300 ug of mutant IDH1 20-mer peptide, came with topical imiquimod. The CDR3 is 16 residues long. Between the trimmed V and J ends, which lost 4 bases and 7 bases, there was a span of 18 bases. The germline gives CDR1 SGHRS, CDR2 YFSETQ. Repertoires were generated with immunoSEQ multiplex PCR, while TCRdb's copy carries only in-frame clones and drops some. The table shows 20,000 to 30,000 clones, with less than 80% occurring only once. The material sequenced was PBMCs, taken from a glioma patient whose treatment included an IDH1 peptide vaccine. The sequence derives from a man between 40 and 49 years old with glioma. The rearrangement uses TRBV5-1 and TRBJ1-6; no clear D. The CDR3 bases are TGCGCCAGCAGCACGGGTGACGGGGTTCAGAATTCACCCCTCCACTTT. Translating gives CASSTGDGVQNSPLHF.